This T cell receptor beta chain was recorded in a study of somatic mutations in cytotoxic T cells in rheumatoid arthritis. Across the study: Flow sorting of some V beta antibody-stained T cells reached nearly 100% purity, with V beta1+ cells also TCRB-sequenced. Overall study findings and caveats: Significant differences in CD8+ T-cell clonality were not found between rheumatoid arthritis patients and healthy controls (age-matched). Of approximately 70 patients, 7 to 9 had a largest CD8+ clone that exceeded 20% of CD8+ cells.

With respect to this clone: What it recognizes is unknown.

This table comes from immunoSEQ multiplex PCR, and its TCRdb copy is limited to in-frame clones, with some not included. The sample yields fewer than 8,500 clones, under 80% seen once. With 1 base removed from V and 7 bases from J, the gap between germline ends came to 5 bases. This CDR3 is 12 amino acids long. CDR1 and CDR2 (germline): MGHRA, YSYEKL. The sample consisted of CD8+ T cells sorted from blood. This receptor was taken from an adult with rheumatoid arthritis. J is TRBJ2-1 and V is TRBV4-1; D gene uncertain. The chain's CDR3 is CASSQGRNEQFF. CDR3 nucleotide sequence: TGCGCCAGCAGCCAAGGAAGGAATGAGCAGTTCTTC.